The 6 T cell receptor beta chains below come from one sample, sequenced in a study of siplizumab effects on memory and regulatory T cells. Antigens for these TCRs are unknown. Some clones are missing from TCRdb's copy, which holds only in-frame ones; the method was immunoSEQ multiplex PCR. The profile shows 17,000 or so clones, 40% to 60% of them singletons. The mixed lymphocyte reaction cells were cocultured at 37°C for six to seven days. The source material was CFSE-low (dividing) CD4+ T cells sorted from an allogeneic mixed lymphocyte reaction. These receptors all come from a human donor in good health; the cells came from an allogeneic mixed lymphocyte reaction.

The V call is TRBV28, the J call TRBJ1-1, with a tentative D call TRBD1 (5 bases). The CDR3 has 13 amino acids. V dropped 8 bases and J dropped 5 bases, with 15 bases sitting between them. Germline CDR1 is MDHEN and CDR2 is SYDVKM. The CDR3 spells CASEVAGGTEAFF. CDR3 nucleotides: TGTGCCAGCGAGGTGGCGGGGGGAACTGAAGCTTTCTTT. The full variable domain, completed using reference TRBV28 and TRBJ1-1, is DVKVTQSSRYLVKRTGEKVFLECVQDMDHENMFWYRQDPGLGLRLIYFSYDVKMKEKGDIPEGYSVSREKKERFSLILESASTNQTSMYLCASEVAGGTEAFFGQGTRLTVV.

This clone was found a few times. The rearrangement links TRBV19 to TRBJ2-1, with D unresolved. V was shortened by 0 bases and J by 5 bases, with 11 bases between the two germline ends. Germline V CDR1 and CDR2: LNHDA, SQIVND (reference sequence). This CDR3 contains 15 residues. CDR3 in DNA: TGTGCCAGTAGTATAGATCGGGCTTTCGACAATGAGCAGTTCTTC. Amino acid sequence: CASSIDRAFDNEQFF.

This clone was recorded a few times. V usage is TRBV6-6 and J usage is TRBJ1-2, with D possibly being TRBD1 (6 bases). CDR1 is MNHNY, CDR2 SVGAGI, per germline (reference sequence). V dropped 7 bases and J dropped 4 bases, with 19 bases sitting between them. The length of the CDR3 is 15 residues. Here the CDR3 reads CASIPTGHPFYGYTF. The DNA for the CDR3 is TGTGCCAGCATCCCGACGGGACACCCGTTCTATGGCTACACCTTC.

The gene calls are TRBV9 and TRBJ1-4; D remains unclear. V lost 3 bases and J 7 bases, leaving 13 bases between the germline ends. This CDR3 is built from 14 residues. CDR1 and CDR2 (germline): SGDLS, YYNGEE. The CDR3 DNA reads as TGTGCCAGCAGCGCACAGCCCTCAAGTGAAAAACTGTTTTTT. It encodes CASSAQPSSEKLFF.

CDR3 DNA sequence: TGTGCCACCAGCCCGGACTGGGGCTACGAGCAGTACTTC. Its translation: CATSPDWGYEQYF. The chain recombines TRBV15 with TRBJ2-7; D perhaps matches TRBD2 (5 bases). V was clipped by 5 bases and J by 3 bases, with 11 bases between them. Germline assignment: CDR1 LNHNV and CDR2 YYDKDF (reference sequence). This CDR3 contains 13 residues. Variable domain in full (rest from reference TRBV15 and TRBJ2-7): DAMVIQNPRYQVTQFGKPVTLSCSQTLNHNVMYWYQQKSSQAPKLLFHYYDKDFNNEADTPDNFQSRRPNTSFCFLDIRSPGLGDTAMYLCATSPDWGYEQYFGPGTRLTVT.

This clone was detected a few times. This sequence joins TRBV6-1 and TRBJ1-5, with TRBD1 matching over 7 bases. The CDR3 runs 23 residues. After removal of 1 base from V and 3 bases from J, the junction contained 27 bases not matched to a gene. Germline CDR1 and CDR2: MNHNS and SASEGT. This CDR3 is CASSEDTLLLPGTAKSHNQPQHF. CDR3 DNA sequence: TGTGCCAGCAGTGAAGATACATTGTTATTACCTGGGACAGCTAAAAGTCACAATCAGCCCCAGCATTTT.